Reported below is one T cell receptor (beta chain). As yet, its antigen is unknown. The CDR3 has 14 residues. V trimming: 5 bases; J trimming: 4 bases; junction bases outside the gene matches: 7. Looked up from germline, CDR1 is SEHNR and CDR2 is FQNEAQ (reference sequence). While the first cohort had 600 to 750 subjects, the donors belonged to the separate validation cohort of over a hundred subjects. These data belong to a study of cytomegalovirus exposure and HLA in healthy donors. The wider study: The 90 to 150 validation repertoires used a platform that matched the one used for the 600 to 750 first-cohort repertoires, as a later analysis reported. The study, taken as a whole, reports: For cytomegalovirus status, the classifier reportedly gave diagnoses with high specificity and sensitivity. Among TCR beta chains, those listed as cytomegalovirus-associated numbered 164.

Only in-frame clones appear in the TCRdb table, and some are missing; sequencing was by immunoSEQ multiplex PCR. The sample has more than 250,000 clones, roughly 87% seen once; the top ten hold 2.5% to 3.5%. Sequencing used PBMCs. The gene calls are TRBV7-9 and TRBJ2-5, with TRBD1 matching over 7 bases. The receptor was derived from a woman aged 25 to 39 in good health and CMV-seronegative. CDR3 in DNA: TGTGCCAGCAGCCCCGGACAGGCCAGAGAGACCCAGTACTTC. Its translation: CASSPGQARETQYF.